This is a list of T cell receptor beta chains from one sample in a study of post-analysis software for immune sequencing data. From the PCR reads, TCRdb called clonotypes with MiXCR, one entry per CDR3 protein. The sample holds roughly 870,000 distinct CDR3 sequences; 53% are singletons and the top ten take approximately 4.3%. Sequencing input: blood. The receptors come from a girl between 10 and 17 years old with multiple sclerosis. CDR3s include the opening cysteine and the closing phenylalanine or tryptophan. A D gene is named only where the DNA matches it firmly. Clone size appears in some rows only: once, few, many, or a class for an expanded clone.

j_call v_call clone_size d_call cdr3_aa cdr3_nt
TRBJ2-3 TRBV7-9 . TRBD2 CASSSGGLAGPSTDTQYF TGTGCCAGCAGCTCTGGGGGACTAGCGGGACCAAGCACAGATACGCAGTATTTT
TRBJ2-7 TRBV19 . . CASGSSRGIEQYF TGTGCCAGTGGGAGCAGTCGGGGAATCGAGCAGTACTTC
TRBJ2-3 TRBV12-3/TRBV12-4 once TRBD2 CASSLTSGRSGTQYF TGTGCCAGCAGTTTAACTAGCGGGAGATCTGGAACGCAGTATTTT
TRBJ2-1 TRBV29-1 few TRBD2 CSVASGRTYNEQFF TGCAGCGTTGCTAGCGGGAGGACCTACAATGAGCAGTTCTTC
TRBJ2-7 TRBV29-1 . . CSVVVDVYEQYF TGCAGCGTTGTGGTCGACGTCTACGAGCAGTACTTC
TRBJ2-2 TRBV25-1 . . CASSRAGLNTGELFF TGTGCCAGCAGTAGGGCGGGCCTGAACACCGGGGAGCTGTTTTTT
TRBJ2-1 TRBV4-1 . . CASSLNTVGTFNNEQLF TGCGCCAGCAGTCTAAATACTGTTGGGACTTTTAACAATGAGCAGCTCTTC
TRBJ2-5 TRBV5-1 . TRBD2 CASSFGLAERQETQYF TGCGCCAGCAGCTTCGGACTAGCGGAAAGACAAGAGACCCAGTACTTC
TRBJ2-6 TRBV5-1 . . CASSLATGVTNVLTF TGCGCCAGCAGCTTGGCCACAGGAGTGACCAACGTCCTGACTTTC
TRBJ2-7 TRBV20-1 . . CNTNFGTSQEQYF TGCAATACGAACTTTGGGACCTCTCAAGAGCAGTACTTC
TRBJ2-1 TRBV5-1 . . CASSVSGDEEFF TGCGCCAGCAGCGTATCGGGAGACGAGGAGTTCTTC
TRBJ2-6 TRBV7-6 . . CASSRSPRSGANVLTF TGTGCCAGCAGCCGTTCCCCGAGGTCTGGGGCCAACGTCCTGACTTTC
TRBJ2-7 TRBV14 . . CASSQSRIRSYEQYF TGTGCCAGCAGCCAAAGCAGGATCCGCTCCTACGAGCAGTACTTC
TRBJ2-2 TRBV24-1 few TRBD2 CATSEGLAGHSNTGELFF TGTGCCACCAGTGAGGGCTTAGCGGGACACTCGAACACCGGGGAGCTGTTTTTT
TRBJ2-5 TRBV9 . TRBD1 CASSAGQGVETQYF TGTGCCAGCAGCGCGGGACAGGGGGTTGAGACCCAGTACTTC
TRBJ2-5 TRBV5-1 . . CASSTYPGEQETQYF TGCGCCAGCAGCACATATCCGGGAGAGCAAGAGACCCAGTACTTC
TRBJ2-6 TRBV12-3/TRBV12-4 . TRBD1 CASSLFWGTVLSGANVLTF TGTGCCAGCAGTTTATTTTGGGGGACAGTTCTTTCTGGGGCCAACGTCCTGACTTTC
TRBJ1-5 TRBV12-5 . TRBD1 CASGADRGNQPQHF TGTGCTAGTGGCGCTGACAGGGGCAATCAGCCCCAGCATTTT
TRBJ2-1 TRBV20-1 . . CSAPYRAGHNEQFF TGCAGTGCCCCCTATCGGGCAGGCCACAATGAGCAGTTCTTC
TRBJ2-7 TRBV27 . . CASSLWGTASYEQYF TGTGCCAGCAGTTTATGGGGGACTGCTTCCTACGAGCAGTACTTC
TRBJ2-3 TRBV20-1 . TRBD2 CSASLSGSGTDTQYF TGCAGTGCTTCCCTTAGCGGGAGTGGCACAGATACGCAGTATTTT
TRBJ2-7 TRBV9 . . CASSVGGGLIYEQYF TGTGCCAGCAGCGTAGGCGGGGGCCTTATCTACGAGCAGTACTTC
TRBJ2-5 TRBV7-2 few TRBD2 CASIPGTSGGQETQYF TGTGCCAGCATCCCAGGGACTAGCGGGGGCCAAGAGACCCAGTACTTC
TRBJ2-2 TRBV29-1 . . CSVGHPTGELFF TGCAGCGTTGGGCACCCCACCGGGGAGCTGTTTTTT
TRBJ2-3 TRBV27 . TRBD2 CASSDTGTSAADTQYF TGTGCCAGCTCTGACACCGGGACTAGCGCGGCAGATACGCAGTATTTT
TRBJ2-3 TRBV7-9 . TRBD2 CASRRGLAATSTDTQYF TGTGCCAGCAGACGAGGACTAGCGGCCACTAGCACAGATACGCAGTATTTT
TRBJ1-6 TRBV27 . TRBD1 CASSQDRVKNSPLHF TGTGCCAGCAGTCAGGACAGGGTAAAAAACTCACCCCTCCACTTT
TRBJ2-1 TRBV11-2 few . CASSLGASDYNEQFF TGTGCCAGCAGCTTAGGGGCTAGCGACTACAATGAGCAGTTCTTC
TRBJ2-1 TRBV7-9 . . CASRRAGPNEQFF TGTGCCAGCAGACGGGCGGGGCCTAATGAGCAGTTCTTC
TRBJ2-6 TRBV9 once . CVSSGLKYPPGGNVLTF TGTGTCAGCAGCGGGCTCAAATATCCCCCTGGGGGCAACGTCCTGACTTTC
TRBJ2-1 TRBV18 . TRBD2 CASSLELAGATEQFF TGTGCCAGCTCACTCGAACTAGCGGGAGCTACTGAGCAGTTCTTC
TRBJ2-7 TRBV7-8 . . CASSLGRQDSTGYEQYF TGTGCCAGCAGCTTAGGACGACAGGACTCTACTGGGTACGAGCAGTACTTC
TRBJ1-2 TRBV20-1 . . CSATDKANYGYTF TGCAGTGCTACGGACAAAGCTAACTATGGCTACACCTTC
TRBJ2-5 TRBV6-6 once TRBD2 CASSGLAGVIQETQYF TGTGCCAGCAGCGGACTAGCGGGAGTTATCCAAGAGACCCAGTACTTC
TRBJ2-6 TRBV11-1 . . CASSIRDGRSGANVLTF TGTGCCAGCAGCATACGGGACGGGCGCTCTGGGGCCAACGTCCTGACTTTC
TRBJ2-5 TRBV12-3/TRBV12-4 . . CASSFIAEGTQYF TGTGCCAGCAGTTTTATCGCGGAGGGGACCCAGTACTTC
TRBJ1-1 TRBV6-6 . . CASSYWRPETEAFF TGTGCCAGCAGTTACTGGCGTCCGGAGACTGAAGCTTTCTTT
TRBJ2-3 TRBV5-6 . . CASSLGQTWYF TGTGCCAGCAGCTTGGGACAGACATGGTATTTT
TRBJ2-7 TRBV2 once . CATQTTYEQYF TGTGCCACCCAGACAACCTACGAGCAGTACTTC
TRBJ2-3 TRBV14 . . CASSQDIWVDTQYF TGTGCCAGCAGCCAAGATATTTGGGTAGATACGCAGTATTTT
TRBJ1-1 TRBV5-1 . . CASSLVARVNTEAFF TGCGCCAGCAGCTTGGTAGCCAGGGTGAACACTGAAGCTTTCTTT
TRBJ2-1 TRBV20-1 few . CSAQDLTERNEQFF TGCAGTGCGCAAGACCTTACAGAGCGCAATGAGCAGTTCTTC
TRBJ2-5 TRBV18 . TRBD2 CASSRSGLAGQETQYF TGTGCCAGCTCACGTTCGGGACTAGCGGGCCAAGAGACCCAGTACTTC
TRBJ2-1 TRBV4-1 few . CASSQENRVNEQFF TGCGCCAGCAGCCAAGAAAACAGGGTCAATGAGCAGTTCTTC
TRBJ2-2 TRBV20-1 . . CSARDTWTRNSGELFF TGCAGTGCTAGAGATACGTGGACAAGAAATTCCGGGGAGCTGTTTTTT
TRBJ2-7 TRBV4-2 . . CASSPEGRSSEQYF TGTGCCAGCAGCCCAGAAGGAAGGTCCTCCGAGCAGTACTTC
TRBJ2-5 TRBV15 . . CATSRSRQGSYETQYF TGTGCCACCAGCAGGTCGCGGCAGGGGAGTTACGAGACCCAGTACTTC
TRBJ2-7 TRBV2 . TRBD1 CASTQAGGSYEQYF TGTGCCAGCACCCAGGCAGGGGGCTCCTACGAGCAGTACTTC
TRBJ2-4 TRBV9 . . CASTTEGLAKNIQYF TGTGCCAGTACAACAGAGGGGCTAGCCAAAAACATTCAGTACTTC
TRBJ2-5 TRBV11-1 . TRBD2 CASSLGRTSGTEAWETQYF TGTGCCAGCAGCTTAGGCCGGACTAGCGGGACGGAGGCGTGGGAGACCCAGTACTTC
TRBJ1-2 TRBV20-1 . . CSASPSGGGTYTF TGCAGTGCTAGCCCTTCCGGAGGGGGAACCTACACCTTC
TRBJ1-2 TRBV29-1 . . CSVEDKNYGYTF TGCAGCGTTGAGGACAAGAACTATGGCTACACCTTC
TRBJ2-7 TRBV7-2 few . CASSPTTYEQYF TGTGCCAGCAGCCCTACTACCTACGAGCAGTACTTC
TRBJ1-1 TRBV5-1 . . CASSAEGTEAFF TGCGCCAGCAGCGCTGAAGGGACTGAAGCTTTCTTT
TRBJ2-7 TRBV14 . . CASSGRLQGDEQYF TGTGCCAGCAGCGGGCGACTACAAGGAGACGAGCAGTACTTC
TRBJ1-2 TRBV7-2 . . CASSLVGSPHGYTF TGTGCCAGCAGCTTAGTGGGCAGCCCCCATGGCTACACCTTC
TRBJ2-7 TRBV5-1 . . CASSPGGTGFYEQYF TGCGCCAGCAGCCCGGGGGGGACAGGCTTCTACGAGCAGTACTTC
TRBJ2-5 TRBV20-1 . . CSAPSRETQYF TGCAGTGCTCCCTCGAGAGAGACCCAGTACTTC